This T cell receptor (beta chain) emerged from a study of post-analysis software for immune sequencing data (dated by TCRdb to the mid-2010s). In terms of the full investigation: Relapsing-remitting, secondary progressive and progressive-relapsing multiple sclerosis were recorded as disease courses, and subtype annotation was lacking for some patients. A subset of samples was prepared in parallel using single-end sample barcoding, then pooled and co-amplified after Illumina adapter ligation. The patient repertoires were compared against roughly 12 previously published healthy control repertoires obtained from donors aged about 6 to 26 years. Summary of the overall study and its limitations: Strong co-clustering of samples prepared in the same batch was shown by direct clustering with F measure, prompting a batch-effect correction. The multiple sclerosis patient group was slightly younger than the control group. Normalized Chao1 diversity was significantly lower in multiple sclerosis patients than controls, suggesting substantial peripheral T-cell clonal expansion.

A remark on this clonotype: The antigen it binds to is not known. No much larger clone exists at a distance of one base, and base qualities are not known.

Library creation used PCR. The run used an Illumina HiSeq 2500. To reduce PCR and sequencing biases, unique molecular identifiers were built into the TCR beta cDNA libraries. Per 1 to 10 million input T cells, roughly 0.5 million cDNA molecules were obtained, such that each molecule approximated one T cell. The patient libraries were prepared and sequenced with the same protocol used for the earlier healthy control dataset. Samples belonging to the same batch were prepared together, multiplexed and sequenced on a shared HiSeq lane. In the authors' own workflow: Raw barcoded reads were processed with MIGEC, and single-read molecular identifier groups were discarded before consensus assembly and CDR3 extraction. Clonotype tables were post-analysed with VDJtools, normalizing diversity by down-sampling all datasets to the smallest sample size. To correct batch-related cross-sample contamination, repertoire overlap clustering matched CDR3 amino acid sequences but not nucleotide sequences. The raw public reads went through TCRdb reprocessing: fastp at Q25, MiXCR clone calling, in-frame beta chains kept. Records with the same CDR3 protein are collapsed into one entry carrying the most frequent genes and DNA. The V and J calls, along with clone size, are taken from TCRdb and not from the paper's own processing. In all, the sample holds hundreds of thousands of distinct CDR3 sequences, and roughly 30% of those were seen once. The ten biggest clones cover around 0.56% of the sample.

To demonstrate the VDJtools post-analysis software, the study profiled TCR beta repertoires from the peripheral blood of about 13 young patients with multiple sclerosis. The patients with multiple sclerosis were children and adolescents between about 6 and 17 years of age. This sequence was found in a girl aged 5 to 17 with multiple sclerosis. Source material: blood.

The sequenced DNA: TGCGCCAGCTCCTCCGGGACCTTACCTACCTACGAGCAGTACTTC. Protein translation: CASSSGTLPTYEQYF. Rearrangement joined TRBV5-1 to TRBJ2-7, with the D segment possibly TRBD1 or TRBD2, each aligning over 5 bases. CDR1 and CDR2 are drawn from the germline V gene: SGHRS, YFSETQ. The CDR3 has 15 amino acids, counting the end cysteine and phenylalanine. This entry keeps only the CDR3 DNA: 45 bases, framed from base 1. V gives up 7 bases and J gives up 2 bases, and the segment between their germline ends measures 19 bases.